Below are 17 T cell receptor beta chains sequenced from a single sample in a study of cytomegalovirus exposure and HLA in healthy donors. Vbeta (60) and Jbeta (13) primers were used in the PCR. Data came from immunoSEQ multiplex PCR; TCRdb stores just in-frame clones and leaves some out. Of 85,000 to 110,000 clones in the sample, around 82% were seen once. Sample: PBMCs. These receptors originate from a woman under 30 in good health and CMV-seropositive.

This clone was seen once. CDR3: CASSSFDTAYNEQFF. As DNA, the CDR3 is TGTGCCAGCAGCTCCTTCGACACGGCTTACAATGAGCAGTTCTTC. V is TRBV7-6 and J is TRBJ2-1; D is ambiguous. In germline, CDR1 is SGHVS, CDR2 FNYEAQ. Trimming left V 4 bases short and J 4 bases short, with 14 bases between. The CDR3 loop spans 15 amino acids.

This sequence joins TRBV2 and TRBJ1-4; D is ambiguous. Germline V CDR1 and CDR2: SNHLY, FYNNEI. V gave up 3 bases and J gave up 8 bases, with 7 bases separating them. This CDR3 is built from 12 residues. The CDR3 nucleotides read TGTGCCAGCAGTGAGTTCGTAGAAAAACTGTTTTTT. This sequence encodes CASSEFVEKLFF.

The DNA for the CDR3 is TGCGCCAGCAGCCCGCTCGGGGGGGCGGCTAATGAAAAACTGTTTTTT. Translation gives CASSPLGGAANEKLFF. The chain is built from TRBV5-1 and TRBJ1-4, with D possibly matching TRBD1 (6 bases). The V gene's germline CDR1 is SGHRS and CDR2 YFSETQ. Trimming removed 4 bases from V and 3 bases from J, with 16 bases in between. The CDR3 runs to 16 residues.

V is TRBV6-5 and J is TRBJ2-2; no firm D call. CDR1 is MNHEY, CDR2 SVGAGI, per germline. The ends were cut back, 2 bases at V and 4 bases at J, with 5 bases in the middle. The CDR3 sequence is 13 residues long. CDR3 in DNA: TGTGCCAGCAGTTACGGAGCCACCGGGGAGCTGTTTTTT. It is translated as CASSYGATGELFF.

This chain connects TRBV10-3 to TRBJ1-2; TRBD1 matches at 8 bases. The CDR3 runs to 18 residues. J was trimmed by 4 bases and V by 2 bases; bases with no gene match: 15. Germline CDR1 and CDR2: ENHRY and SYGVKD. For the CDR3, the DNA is TGTGCCATCAGTGAGCCGGGAGGACAGGGCTCGGGTGGCTATGGCTACACCTTC. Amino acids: CAISEPGGQGSGGYGYTF.

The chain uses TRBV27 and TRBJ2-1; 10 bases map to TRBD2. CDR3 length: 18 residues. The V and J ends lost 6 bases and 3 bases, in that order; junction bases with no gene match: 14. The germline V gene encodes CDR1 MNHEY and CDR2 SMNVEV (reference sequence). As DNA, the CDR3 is TGTGCCAGCAGCCCTGATCTAGCGGGGGAAATCCTCTACAATGAGCAGTTCTTC. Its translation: CASSPDLAGEILYNEQFF.

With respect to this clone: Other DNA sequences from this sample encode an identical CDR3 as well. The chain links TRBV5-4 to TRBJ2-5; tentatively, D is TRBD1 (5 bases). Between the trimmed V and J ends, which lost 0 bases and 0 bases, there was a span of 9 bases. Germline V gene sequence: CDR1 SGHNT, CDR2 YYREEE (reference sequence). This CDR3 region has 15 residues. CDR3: CASSLDDSNQETQYF. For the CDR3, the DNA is TGTGCCAGCAGCTTGGACGACAGCAACCAAGAGACCCAGTACTTC.

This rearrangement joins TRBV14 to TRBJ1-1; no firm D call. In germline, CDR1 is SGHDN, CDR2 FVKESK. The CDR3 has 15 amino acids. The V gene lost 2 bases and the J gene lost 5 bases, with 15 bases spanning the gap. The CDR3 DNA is TGTGCCAGCAGCCAAAATAGTTACCTTTCTACTGAAGCTTTCTTT. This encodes CASSQNSYLSTEAFF.

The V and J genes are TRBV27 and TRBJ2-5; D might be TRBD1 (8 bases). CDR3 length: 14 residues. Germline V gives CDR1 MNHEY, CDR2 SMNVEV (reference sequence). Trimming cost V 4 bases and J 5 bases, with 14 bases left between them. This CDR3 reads CASSSDRGGETQYF. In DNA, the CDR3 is TGTGCCAGCAGTTCTGACAGGGGAGGGGAGACCCAGTACTTC.

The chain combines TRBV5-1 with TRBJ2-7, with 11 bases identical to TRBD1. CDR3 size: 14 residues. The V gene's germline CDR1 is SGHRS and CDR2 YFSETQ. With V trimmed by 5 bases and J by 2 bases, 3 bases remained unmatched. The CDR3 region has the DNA TGCGCCAGCAGGGGACAGGGGGGTCCCTACGAGCAGTACTTC. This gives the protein CASRGQGGPYEQYF.

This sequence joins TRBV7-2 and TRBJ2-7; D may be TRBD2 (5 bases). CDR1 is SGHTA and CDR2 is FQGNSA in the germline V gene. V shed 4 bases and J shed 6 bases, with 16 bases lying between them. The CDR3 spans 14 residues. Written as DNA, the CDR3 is TGTGCCAGCAGCTCCCCCCGGGATCTCGGCGAGCAGTACTTC. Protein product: CASSSPRDLGEQYF.

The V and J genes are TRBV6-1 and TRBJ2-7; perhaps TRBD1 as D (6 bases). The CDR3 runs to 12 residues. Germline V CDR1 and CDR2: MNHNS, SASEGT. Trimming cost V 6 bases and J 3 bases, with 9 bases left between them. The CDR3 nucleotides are TGTGCCAGCAGGAAGGACAGCTACGAGCAGTACTTC. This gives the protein CASRKDSYEQYF.

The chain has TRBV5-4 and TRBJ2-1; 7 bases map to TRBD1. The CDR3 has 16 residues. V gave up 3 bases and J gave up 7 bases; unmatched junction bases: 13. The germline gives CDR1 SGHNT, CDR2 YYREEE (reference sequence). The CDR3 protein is CASSSRDRASLNEQFF. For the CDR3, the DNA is TGTGCCAGCAGCTCCCGGGACAGAGCCTCATTGAATGAGCAGTTCTTC.

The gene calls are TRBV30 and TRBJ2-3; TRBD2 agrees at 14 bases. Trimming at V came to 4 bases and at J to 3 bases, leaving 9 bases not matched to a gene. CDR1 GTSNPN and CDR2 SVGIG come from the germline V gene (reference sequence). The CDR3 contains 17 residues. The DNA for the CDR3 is TGTGCCTGGAACCCAACTCGGACTAGCGGGAGGACAGATACGCAGTATTTT. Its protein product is CAWNPTRTSGRTDTQYF.

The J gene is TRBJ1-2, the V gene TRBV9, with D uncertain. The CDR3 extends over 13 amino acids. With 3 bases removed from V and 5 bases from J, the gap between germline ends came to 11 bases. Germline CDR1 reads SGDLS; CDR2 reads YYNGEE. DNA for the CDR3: TGTGCCAGCAGCGCCCCCCCCGCGTATGGCTACACCTTC. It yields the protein CASSAPPAYGYTF.

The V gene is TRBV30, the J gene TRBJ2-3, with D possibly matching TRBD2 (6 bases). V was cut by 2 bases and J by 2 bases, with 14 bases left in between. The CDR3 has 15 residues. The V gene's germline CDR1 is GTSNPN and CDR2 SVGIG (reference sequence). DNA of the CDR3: TGTGCCTGGAGTAGCGGGCGGGCGGTCACAGATACGCAGTATTTT. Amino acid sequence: CAWSSGRAVTDTQYF.

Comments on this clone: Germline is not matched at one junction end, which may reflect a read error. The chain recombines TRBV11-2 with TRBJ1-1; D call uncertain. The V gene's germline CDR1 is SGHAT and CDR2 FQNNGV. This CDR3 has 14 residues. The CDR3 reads CASRLASGNTEAFF. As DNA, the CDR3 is TGTGCCAGCAGATTAGCGTCCGGGAACACTGAAGCTTTCTTT.